A single sample is the source of the 32 T cell receptor beta chains below, sequenced in a study of T cells expressing NK-cell markers. TCRdb derives one entry per CDR3 protein from the 5' RACE reads, leaving out DNA. Recorded for this sample: around 21,000 distinct CDR3 sequences. Specimen: blood T cells: a sorted CD56 or NKG2C T cell subset, CD4+ or CD8+ T cells, or bulk PBMC T cells (not recorded which). All receptors come from a man aged 18-70 years in good health.

V and J are TRBV20-1 and TRBJ2-1; checking the TCRdb D call of TRBD2 is not possible without DNA. The CDR3 has 16 residues. Germline CDR1 reads DFQATT; CDR2 reads SNEGSKA (reference sequence). CDR3 in amino acids: CSARAPGLAAYNEQFF.

The chain recombines TRBV10-3 with TRBJ1-2; as DNA is missing, the TRBD1 call by TCRdb cannot be tested. The germline gives CDR1 ENHRY, CDR2 SYGVKD. The CDR3 has 12 residues. CDR3 in amino acids: CAIMTGAYGYTF.

The V gene is TRBV7-9, the J gene TRBJ2-1; the TCRdb D gene call, TRBD2, has no DNA to confirm it. The CDR3 extends over 15 amino acids. Germline lookup yields CDR1 SEHNR and CDR2 FQNEAQ (reference sequence). This CDR3 is CASSFTSGAANEQFF.

The chain employs TRBV3-1 and TRBJ1-1; the D gene TCRdb calls, TRBD1, cannot be checked with no DNA. Germline V gene sequence: CDR1 LGHDT, CDR2 YNNKEL (reference sequence). The CDR3 spans 13 residues. The CDR3 region is CASRLLTGNEAFF.

The rearrangement joins TRBV20-1 to TRBJ2-1; TCRdb gives TRBD1 as the D gene, but with no DNA this cannot be confirmed. From germline, CDR1 is DFQATT and CDR2 SNEGSKA (reference sequence). CDR3 size: 14 residues. CDR3 region: CSAQRQGRYNEQFF.

This rearrangement joins TRBV6-4 to TRBJ2-3; TCRdb gives TRBD1 as the D gene, but with no DNA this cannot be confirmed. The V gene's germline CDR1 is MRHNA and CDR2 SNTAGT. This CDR3 contains 14 residues. CDR3 sequence reads: CASGRTGFTDTQYF.

V and J are TRBV7-8 and TRBJ1-5; TCRdb's D gene call, TRBD1, goes unchecked for lack of DNA. Germline V gene data show CDR1 as SGHVS and CDR2 as FQNEAQ. CDR3 length: 15 amino acids. The CDR3 spells CASSLVQGSNQPQHF.

This sequence joins TRBV18 and TRBJ2-5; the D call from TCRdb, TRBD1, cannot be confirmed without DNA. The CDR3 length is 14 residues. Germline assignment: CDR1 KGHSH and CDR2 LQKENI. The CDR3 protein is CASSPWTGEETQYF. Complete variable domain (other parts from reference TRBV18 and TRBJ2-5): NAGVMQNPRHLVRRRGQEARLRCSPMKGHSHVYWYRQLPEEGLKFMVYLQKENIIDESGMPKERFSAEFPKEGPSILRIQQVVRGDSAAYFCASSPWTGEETQYFGPGTRLLVL.

The CDR3 is CASSISTGDAYNEQFF. The chain employs TRBV7-9 and TRBJ2-1; TCRdb indicates TRBD1, and absent DNA this call remains unverified. The CDR3 spans 16 residues. Per germline, CDR1 SEHNR and CDR2 FQNEAQ (reference sequence).

The chain couples TRBV2 to TRBJ1-2. There are 13 residues in the CDR3. Germline lookup yields CDR1 SNHLY and CDR2 FYNNEI. CDR3 loop: CASTGGLGKGYTF.

The chain is built from TRBV21-1 and TRBJ1-1; TCRdb returns TRBD1, unconfirmable since there is no DNA. TRBV21-1 represents a pseudogene. CDR3 length: 13 residues. The CDR3 spells CAGLGTGPTEAFF.

The V call is TRBV7-2, the J call TRBJ2-7. Germline V gives CDR1 SGHTA, CDR2 FQGNSA. This CDR3 is 14 amino acids long. The CDR3 is CASSGGYGPYEQYF.

The chain has TRBV19 and TRBJ1-1; TCRdb indicates TRBD1, and absent DNA this call remains unverified. Germline assignment: CDR1 LNHDA and CDR2 SQIVND (reference sequence). The CDR3 has 13 amino acids. This CDR3 is CASSMGQGTEAFF.

The chain uses TRBV4-2 and TRBJ2-1; TCRdb lists TRBD2, though no DNA is available to test this call. The CDR3 has 18 residues. The germline CDR1 and CDR2 sequences are LGHNA and YNFKEQ. CDR3 in amino acids: CASSPGPSGILTYNEQFF.

The chain employs TRBV20-1 and TRBJ2-7; there is no DNA to check the TCRdb D call of TRBD1. In germline, CDR1 is DFQATT, CDR2 SNEGSKA (reference sequence). The CDR3 extends over 12 amino acids. This CDR3 reads CSPTPGVGEQYF.

The chain couples TRBV6-1 to TRBJ2-4. This CDR3 has 16 amino acids. The V gene's germline CDR1 is MNHNS and CDR2 SASEGT. CDR3 sequence: CASSEFRKIAKNIQYF.

The J gene is TRBJ2-7, the V gene TRBV6-5; TCRdb calls TRBD1, which cannot be checked without DNA. CDR1 is MNHEY and CDR2 is SVGAGI in the germline V gene. CDR3 length: 11 residues. The CDR3 spells CASSSRGVQYF.

The chain employs TRBV7-8 and TRBJ2-2; TCRdb's assignment of TRBD1 cannot be checked, as there is no DNA. This CDR3 is built from 18 residues. Germline values: CDR1 SGHVS, CDR2 FQNEAQ. This CDR3 reads CASSLARRLGGFTGELFF.

The rearrangement joins TRBV10-1 to TRBJ1-2. The CDR3 covers 13 residues. In germline, CDR1 is WNHNN, CDR2 SYGVQD (reference sequence). CDR3: CASSEDGNYGYTF.

This chain uses TRBV28 with TRBJ2-7; TCRdb's D gene call, TRBD1, goes unchecked for lack of DNA. The length of the CDR3 is 17 residues. Germline V gene lookup returns CDR1 MDHEN and CDR2 SYDVKM. This CDR3 reads CASSLPISGQGPHEQYF.

The gene calls are TRBV5-5 and TRBJ2-7; TCRdb calls TRBD2, which cannot be checked without DNA. The germline V gene encodes CDR1 SGHKS and CDR2 YYEKEE (reference sequence). The CDR3 spans 17 residues. The CDR3 sequence is CASSLGSALFGSYEQYF.

V gene TRBV25-1 combines with J gene TRBJ2-3; absent DNA, TCRdb's TRBD2 call cannot be checked. Germline V gene sequence: CDR1 MGHDK, CDR2 SYGVNS. CDR3 size: 16 residues. CDR3 sequence: CASSEISSGLTDTQYF.

The rearrangement joins TRBV20-1 to TRBJ1-1; the TCRdb D gene call, TRBD1, has no DNA to confirm it. The germline V gene has CDR1 DFQATT and CDR2 SNEGSKA (reference sequence). This CDR3 is built from 14 residues. The CDR3 loop reads CSAPVAGWDTEAFF.

V and J are TRBV28 and TRBJ1-5. Germline V gene lookup returns CDR1 MDHEN and CDR2 SYDVKM. The length of the CDR3 is 14 residues. CDR3 sequence reads: CASSFYGPNQPQHF.

The chain is built from TRBV7-2 and TRBJ1-4; TCRdb picks TRBD1, but there is no DNA to check that call. The CDR3 spans 14 residues. Germline assignment: CDR1 SGHTA and CDR2 FQGNSA. The CDR3 loop reads CASSGTGVNEKLFF.

The J gene is TRBJ2-1, the V gene TRBV11-2; there is no DNA to check the TCRdb D call of TRBD2. There are 13 residues in the CDR3. In germline, CDR1 is SGHAT, CDR2 FQNNGV. The CDR3 region is CASSLGLAGDQFF.

The gene calls are TRBV5-6 and TRBJ2-7. The germline V gene encodes CDR1 SGHDT and CDR2 YYEEEE. There are 16 residues in the CDR3. CDR3 residues: CASSLFFPIISYEQYF.

The chain combines TRBV12-3 or TRBV12-4 with TRBJ2-2; TCRdb's D gene call, TRBD1, goes unchecked for lack of DNA. This CDR3 comprises 19 residues. CDR3 protein: CASSLVGGFRQVNTGELFF.

CDR3 loop: CSASSTNYGYTF. The J gene is TRBJ1-2, the V gene TRBV20-1. This CDR3 contains 12 residues. Germline loops: CDR1 DFQATT, CDR2 SNEGSKA (reference sequence).

This chain links TRBV20-1 with TRBJ2-7; TCRdb's assignment of TRBD1 cannot be checked, as there is no DNA. Germline CDR1 is DFQATT and CDR2 is SNEGSKA (reference sequence). The CDR3 extends over 15 amino acids. The CDR3 sequence is CSARDHVGTVYEQYF.

The rearrangement uses TRBV4-3 and TRBJ2-2; TCRdb selects TRBD2, and the lack of DNA leaves this call unchecked. CDR1 and CDR2 from the germline V gene are LGHNA and YSLEER. The CDR3 is made up of 17 amino acids. CDR3 protein: CASSRFGTSMDTGELFF.

V usage is TRBV6-5 and J usage is TRBJ1-1. The germline gives CDR1 MNHEY, CDR2 SVGAGI. The CDR3 is 17 amino acids. The CDR3 sequence is CASSYPGTPGRRTEAFF.